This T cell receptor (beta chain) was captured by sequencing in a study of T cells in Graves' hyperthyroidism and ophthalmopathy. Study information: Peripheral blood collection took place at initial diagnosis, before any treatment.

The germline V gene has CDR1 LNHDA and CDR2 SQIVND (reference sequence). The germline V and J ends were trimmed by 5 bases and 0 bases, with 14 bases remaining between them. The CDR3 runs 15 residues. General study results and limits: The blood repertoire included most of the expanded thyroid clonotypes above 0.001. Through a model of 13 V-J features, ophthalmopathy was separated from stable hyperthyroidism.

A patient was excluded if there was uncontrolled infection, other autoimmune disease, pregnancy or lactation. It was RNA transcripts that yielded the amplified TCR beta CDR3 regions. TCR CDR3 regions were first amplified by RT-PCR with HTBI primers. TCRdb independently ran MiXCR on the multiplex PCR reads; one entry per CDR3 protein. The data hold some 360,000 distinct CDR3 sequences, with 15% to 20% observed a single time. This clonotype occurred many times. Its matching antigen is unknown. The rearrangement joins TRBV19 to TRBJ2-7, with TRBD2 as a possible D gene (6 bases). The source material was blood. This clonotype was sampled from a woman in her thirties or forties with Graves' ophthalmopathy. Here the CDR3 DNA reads TGTGCCAGTAGTCCGGACTACATGAACTCCTACGAGCAGTACTTC. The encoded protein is CASSPDYMNSYEQYF.